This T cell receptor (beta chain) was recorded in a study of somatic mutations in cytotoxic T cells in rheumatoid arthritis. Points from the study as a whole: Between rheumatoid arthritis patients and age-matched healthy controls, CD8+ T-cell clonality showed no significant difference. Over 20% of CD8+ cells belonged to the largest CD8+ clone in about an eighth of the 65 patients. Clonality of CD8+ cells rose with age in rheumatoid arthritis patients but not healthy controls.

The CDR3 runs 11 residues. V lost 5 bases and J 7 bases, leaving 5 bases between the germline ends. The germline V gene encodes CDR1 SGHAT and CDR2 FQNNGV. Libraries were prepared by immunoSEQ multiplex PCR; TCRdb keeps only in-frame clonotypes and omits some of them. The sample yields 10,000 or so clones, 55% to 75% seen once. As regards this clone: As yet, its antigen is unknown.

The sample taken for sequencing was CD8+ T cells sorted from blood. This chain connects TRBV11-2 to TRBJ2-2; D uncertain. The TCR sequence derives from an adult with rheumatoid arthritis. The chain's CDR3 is CASSHYGELFF. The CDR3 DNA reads TGTGCCAGCAGCCACTACGGGGAGCTGTTTTTT.